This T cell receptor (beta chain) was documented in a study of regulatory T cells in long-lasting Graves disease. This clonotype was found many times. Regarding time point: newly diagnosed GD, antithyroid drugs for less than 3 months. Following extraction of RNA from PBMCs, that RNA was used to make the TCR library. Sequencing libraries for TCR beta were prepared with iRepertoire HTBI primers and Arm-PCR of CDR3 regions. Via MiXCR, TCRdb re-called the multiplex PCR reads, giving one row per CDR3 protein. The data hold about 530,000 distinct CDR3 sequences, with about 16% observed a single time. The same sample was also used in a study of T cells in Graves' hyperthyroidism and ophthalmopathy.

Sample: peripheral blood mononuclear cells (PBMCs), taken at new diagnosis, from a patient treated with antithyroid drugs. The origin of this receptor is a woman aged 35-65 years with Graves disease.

The CDR3 sequence is CSARDPRGLAWEQYF. CDR3 coding DNA: TGCAGTGCTAGAGATCCCCGGGGACTAGCGTGGGAGCAGTACTTC. This chain connects TRBV20-1 to TRBJ2-7, with 10 bases lining up with TRBD2. CDR1 is DFQATT, CDR2 SNEGSKA, per germline (reference sequence). CDR3 length equals 15 residues. With 0 bases clipped from V and 7 bases from J, the junction kept 9 bases outside the gene matches.